One sample yielded the 14 T cell receptor beta chains listed below, sequenced in a study of CXCR3-negative and CXCR3-positive naive CD8 T cells. With UMI labels, 5' RACE was used to prepare the TRB cDNA libraries. Following a re-call of the 5' RACE reads, TCRdb has one entry per CDR3 protein and lacks DNA. The repertoire table contains some 67,000 distinct CDR3 sequences. The sample comprised naive CXCR3- CD8+ T cells from blood. Subset denoted: CD45RO-CCR7+CD27+CD95- naive CD8+ T cells lacking CXCR3 (TNR3-). These receptors were obtained from a human donor in good health. Some clones in this sample may be carry-over from other donors' samples.

The chain recombines TRBV9 with TRBJ2-1; TCRdb's assignment of TRBD1 cannot be checked, as there is no DNA. The CDR3 is made up of 17 amino acids. The germline gives CDR1 SGDLS, CDR2 YYNGEE. CDR3 in amino acids: CASSVMGTASSYNEQFF.

The rearrangement uses TRBV29-1 and TRBJ2-7; with no DNA, the TCRdb D assignment of TRBD1 cannot be verified. This CDR3 is 13 amino acids long. Germline loops: CDR1 SQVTM, CDR2 ANQGSEA. The CDR3 sequence is CSAYTGAGDEQYF.

This chain joins TRBV4-1 and TRBJ2-2; TCRdb's D call, TRBD1, is unchecked because there is no DNA. The CDR3 has 15 amino acids. Germline CDR1 reads MGHRA; CDR2 reads YSYEKL. The CDR3 here is CASSQAQGNTGELFF.

This CDR3 reads CASSLTDSYYGYTF. The V gene is TRBV28, the J gene TRBJ1-2. Per the germline V gene, CDR1 is MDHEN and CDR2 is SYDVKM. This CDR3 is built from 14 residues.

The chain has TRBV6-4 and TRBJ1-6; TCRdb outputs TRBD1, but without DNA this stays unchecked. Germline CDR1 reads MRHNA; CDR2 reads SNTAGT. This CDR3 spans 15 amino acids. The CDR3 is CASSESQGYNSPLHF.

V and J are TRBV5-1 and TRBJ1-1; TCRdb selects TRBD1, and the lack of DNA leaves this call unchecked. Looked up from germline, CDR1 is SGHRS and CDR2 is YFSETQ. This CDR3 has 17 residues. The CDR3 region is CASSFPVIGQANTEAFF.

The chain employs TRBV5-1 and TRBJ2-2; TCRdb lists TRBD2, though no DNA is available to test this call. In germline, CDR1 is SGHRS, CDR2 YFSETQ. The CDR3 totals 14 residues. CDR3 sequence: CASLAGDNTGELFF.

The rearrangement links TRBV7-8 to TRBJ1-1; TCRdb proposes TRBD1, but this gene call is untestable without DNA. Germline CDR1 is SGHVS and CDR2 is FQNEAQ. This CDR3 has 15 residues. The CDR3 sequence: CASSLLGGTDTEAFF.

The chain has TRBV12-3 or TRBV12-4 and TRBJ2-1; absent DNA, TCRdb's TRBD1 call cannot be checked. This CDR3 spans 14 amino acids. This CDR3 is CASSFSGTYNEQFF.

J is TRBJ2-7 and V is TRBV7-9; the D call from TCRdb, TRBD2, cannot be confirmed without DNA. Germline V CDR1 and CDR2: SEHNR, FQNEAQ (reference sequence). The length of the CDR3 is 14 residues. The CDR3 here is CASSFSRTSYEQYF.

The V and J genes are TRBV7-9 and TRBJ1-4; TCRdb's D call, TRBD1, is unchecked because there is no DNA. The CDR3 contains 14 residues. Germline V gives CDR1 SEHNR, CDR2 FQNEAQ (reference sequence). The CDR3 protein is CASSSRDSNEKLFF.

The genes are TRBV21-1 and TRBJ2-4; no DNA is available, so the TRBD1 call from TCRdb remains unchecked. TRBV21-1 is a known pseudogene. The CDR3 consists of 16 residues. This CDR3 reads CASSKVTGRAKNIQYF.

The rearrangement joins TRBV6-5 to TRBJ2-2; with no DNA, the TCRdb D assignment of TRBD2 cannot be verified. Germline V gives CDR1 MNHEY, CDR2 SVGAGI. This CDR3 is 19 amino acids long. CDR3 sequence: CASSYLSSLAGVDTGELFF.

The chain combines TRBV29-1 with TRBJ2-1; as DNA is missing, the TRBD1 call by TCRdb cannot be tested. The germline V gene has CDR1 SQVTM and CDR2 ANQGSEA. This CDR3 has 12 amino acids. The CDR3 reads CSVPRGSNEQFF.